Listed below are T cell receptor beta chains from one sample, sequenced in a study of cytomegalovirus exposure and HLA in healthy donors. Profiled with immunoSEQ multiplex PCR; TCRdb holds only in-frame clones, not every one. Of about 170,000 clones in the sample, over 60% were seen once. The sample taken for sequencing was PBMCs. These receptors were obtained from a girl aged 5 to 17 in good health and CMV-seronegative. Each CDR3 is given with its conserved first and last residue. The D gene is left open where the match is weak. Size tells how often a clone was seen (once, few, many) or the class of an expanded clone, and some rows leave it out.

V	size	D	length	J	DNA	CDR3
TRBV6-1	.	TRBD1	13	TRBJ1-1	TGTGCCAGCAAAGGGACAGTTAACACTGAAGCTTTCTTT	CASKGTVNTEAFF
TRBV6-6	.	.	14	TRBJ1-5	TGTGCCAGCAGTTACTCCGGGGGCAATCAGCCCCAGCATTTT	CASSYSGGNQPQHF
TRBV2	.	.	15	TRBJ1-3	TGTGCCAGCGGCCAGGATCCTCTCTCCGGAAACACCATATATTTT	CASGQDPLSGNTIYF
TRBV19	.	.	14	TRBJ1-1	TGTGCCAGTAGCATCCGGGGACAGAACACTGAAGCTTTCTTT	CASSIRGQNTEAFF
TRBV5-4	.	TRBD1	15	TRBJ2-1	TGTGCCAGCAGCTACGGGACAGGGGTCACCAATGAGCAGTTCTTC	CASSYGTGVTNEQFF
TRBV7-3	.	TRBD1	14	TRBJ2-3	TGTGCCAGCAGCTTGACGACAGGGTCAGATACGCAGTATTTT	CASSLTTGSDTQYF
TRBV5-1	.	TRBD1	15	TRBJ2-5	TGCGCCAGCAGCTGGGGATCGGGACAGCAAGAGACCCAGTACTTC	CASSWGSGQQETQYF
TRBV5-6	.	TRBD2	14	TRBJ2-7	TGTGCCAGCAGCTTCGGGACTAGCTCCTACGAGCAGTACTTC	CASSFGTSSYEQYF
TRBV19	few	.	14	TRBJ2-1	TGTGCCAGTAGTATTAGCTTCTCCTACAATGAGCAGTTCTTC	CASSISFSYNEQFF
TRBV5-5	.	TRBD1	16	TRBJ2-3	TGTGCCAGCAGCCCGGGGACAGCTCTGCGGACAGATACGCAGTATTTT	CASSPGTALRTDTQYF
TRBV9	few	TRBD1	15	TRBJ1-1	TGTGCCAGCACCCGAGGGACAGCGACGAACACTGAAGCTTTCTTT	CASTRGTATNTEAFF
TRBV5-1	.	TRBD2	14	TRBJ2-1	TGCGCCAGCAGTTTGAGCGGGGGGGCGGATGAGCAGTTCTTC	CASSLSGGADEQFF
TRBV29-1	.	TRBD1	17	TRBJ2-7	TGCAGCGTTGAGGCGATGAAACAGGGGAAAGTCGGCTACGAGCAGTACTTC	CSVEAMKQGKVGYEQYF
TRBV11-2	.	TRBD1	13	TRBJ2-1	TGTGCCAGCAGCCGTGGGACAGTCAATGAGCAGTTCTTC	CASSRGTVNEQFF
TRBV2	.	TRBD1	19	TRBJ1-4	TGTGCCAGCAGTAGTATAAGATTGGGACAGGGACAGGGAGGAGAAAAACTGTTTTTT	CASSSIRLGQGQGGEKLFF
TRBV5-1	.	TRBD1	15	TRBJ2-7	TGCGCCAGCAGCACGACAGGGGTTCTAGCCTACGAGCAGTACTTC	CASSTTGVLAYEQYF
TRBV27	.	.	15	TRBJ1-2	TGTGCCAGCAGTTCGGACAGAGAGCTTAACTATGGCTACACCTTC	CASSSDRELNYGYTF
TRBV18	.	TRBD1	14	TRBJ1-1	TGTGCCAGCTCACCCTGGACAGGGGGGTCTGAAGCTTTCTTT	CASSPWTGGSEAFF
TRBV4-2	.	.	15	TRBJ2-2	TGTGCCAGCAGCCAACGGCTAGCTAACACCGGGGAGCTGTTTTTT	CASSQRLANTGELFF
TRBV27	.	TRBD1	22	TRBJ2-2	TGTGCCAGCAGTTTCTCCTTTTCTACCGGGACAGAAAAATCCTACTCCACCGGGGAGCTGTTTTTT	CASSFSFSTGTEKSYSTGELFF
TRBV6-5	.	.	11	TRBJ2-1	TGTGCCAGCAGTTACCCCGGGGAGCAGTTCTTC	CASSYPGEQFF
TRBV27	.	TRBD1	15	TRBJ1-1	TGTGCCAGCACCTCCAATCAGGGGGCCGGCACTGAAGCTTTCTTT	CASTSNQGAGTEAFF
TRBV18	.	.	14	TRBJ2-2	TGTGCCAGCTCACCACAAGATCAGGCCGGGGAGCTGTTTTTT	CASSPQDQAGELFF
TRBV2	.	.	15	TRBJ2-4	TGTGCCAGCAGTGCGGACAGCCTAGCCAAAAACATTCAGTACTTC	CASSADSLAKNIQYF
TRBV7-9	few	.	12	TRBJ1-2	TGTGCCAGCAGCCCTAGGGGTTTCGGCTACACCTTC	CASSPRGFGYTF
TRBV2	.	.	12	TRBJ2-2	TGTGCCAGCAGTATAGGGGGTGGGGAGCTGTTTTTT	CASSIGGGELFF
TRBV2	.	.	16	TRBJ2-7	TGTGCCAGCAGTGACCCCCTGTCCCGGGACATCTACGAGCAGTACTTC	CASSDPLSRDIYEQYF
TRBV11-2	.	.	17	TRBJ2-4	TGTGCCAGCAGCTTAGGCCCTGCTAGGAGGTTAAGGAACATTCAGTACTTC	CASSLGPARRLRNIQYF
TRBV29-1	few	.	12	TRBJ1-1	TGCAGCGTTGATAGGACAAACACTGAAGCTTTCTTT	CSVDRTNTEAFF
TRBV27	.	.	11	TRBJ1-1	TGTGCCAGCAGTGGGACATTCGAAGCTTTCTTT	CASSGTFEAFF
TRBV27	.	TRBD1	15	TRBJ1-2	TGTGCCAGCAACCCGGGACAGACAATAAGGGGTGGCTACACCTTC	CASNPGQTIRGGYTF
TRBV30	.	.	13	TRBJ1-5	TGTGCCTGGAGTTGGGGGGAGGGTCAGCCCCAGCATTTT	CAWSWGEGQPQHF
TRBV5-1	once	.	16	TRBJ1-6	TGCGCCAGCAGCCAGACCGCGGACAGTGCTAATTCACCCCTCCACTTT	CASSQTADSANSPLHF
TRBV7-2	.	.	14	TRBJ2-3	TGTGCCAGCAGCTTAGCTCACGCGACAGATACGCAGTATTTT	CASSLAHATDTQYF
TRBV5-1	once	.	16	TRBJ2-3	TGCGCCAGCAGCCCCCCACTAGTTGGGTCGCCAGATACGCAGTATTTT	CASSPPLVGSPDTQYF
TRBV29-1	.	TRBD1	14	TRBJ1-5	TGCAGCGTTGGAGCAGGGGGCGGCAATCAGCCCCAGCATTTT	CSVGAGGGNQPQHF
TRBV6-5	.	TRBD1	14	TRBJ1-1	TGTGCCAGCAGTTACCAGACAGGGAGCACTGAAGCTTTCTTT	CASSYQTGSTEAFF
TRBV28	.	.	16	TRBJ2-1	TGTGCCAGCAGTTTTAGGTACTGGGGGGGCGGGAATGAGCAGTTCTTC	CASSFRYWGGGNEQFF
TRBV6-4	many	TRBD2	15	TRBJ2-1	TGTGCCAGCAGTCCTAGCGGGGGTAGTTACAATGAGCAGTTCTTC	CASSPSGGSYNEQFF
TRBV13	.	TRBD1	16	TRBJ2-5	TGTGCCAGCAGCTTAAGGTCAGGGGGCTTGGGAGAGGCCCAGTACTTC	CASSLRSGGLGEAQYF
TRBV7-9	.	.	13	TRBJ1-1	TGTGCCAGCAGCCTCAACGGGAACACTGAAGCTTTCTTT	CASSLNGNTEAFF
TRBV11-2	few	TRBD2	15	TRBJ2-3	TGTGCCAGCAGCTTAGATCTAGCGGGGGAAGATACGCAGTATTTT	CASSLDLAGEDTQYF
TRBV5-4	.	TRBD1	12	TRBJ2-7	TGTGCCAGCACCCAGGGGGCTAACGAGCAGTACTTC	CASTQGANEQYF
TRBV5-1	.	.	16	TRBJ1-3	TGCGCCAGCAGCTTAGCGGAGAAGTACTCTGGAAACACCATATATTTT	CASSLAEKYSGNTIYF
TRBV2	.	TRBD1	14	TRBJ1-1	TGTGCCAGCAACACCAACAGGGGGAACACTGAAGCTTTCTTT	CASNTNRGNTEAFF
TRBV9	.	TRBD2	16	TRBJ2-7	TGTGCCAGCAGCGTATTTTCCGGGGCGGGGGAGGACGAGCAGTACTTC	CASSVFSGAGEDEQYF
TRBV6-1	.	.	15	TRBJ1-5	TGTGCCGCAGCCATTGGACAGTCTTACAATCAGCCCCAGCATTTT	CAAAIGQSYNQPQHF
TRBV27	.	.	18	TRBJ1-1	TGTGCCAGCAAGTTCCGACCCGGAGCGACAGCACTGAACACTGAAGCTTTCTTT	CASKFRPGATALNTEAFF
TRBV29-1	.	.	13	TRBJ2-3	TGCAGCGTTGGAAGCAGGGCGACAGATACGCAGTATTTT	CSVGSRATDTQYF
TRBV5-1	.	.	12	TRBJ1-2	TGCGCCAGCAGCCGCGACAGGTATGGCTACACCTTC	CASSRDRYGYTF
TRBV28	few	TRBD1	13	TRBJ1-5	TGTGCCACCTTAACAGGGGGCTACCAGCCCCAGCATTTT	CATLTGGYQPQHF
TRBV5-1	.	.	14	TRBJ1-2	TGCGCCAGCAGCTTGGCCGGGACACGCTATGGCTACACCTTC	CASSLAGTRYGYTF
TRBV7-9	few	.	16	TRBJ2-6	TGTGCCAGCAGCTTAGTAGGGGTGGCTGGGGCCAACGTCCTGACTTTC	CASSLVGVAGANVLTF
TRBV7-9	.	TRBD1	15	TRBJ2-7	TGTGCCAGCAGCGACGGTTGGACAGGGGGCGCAGGGCAGTACTTC	CASSDGWTGGAGQYF
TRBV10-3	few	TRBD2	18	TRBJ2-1	TGTGCCATCAGTGAGTATACTAGCGGGGAACCAATGTACAATGAGCAGTTCTTC	CAISEYTSGEPMYNEQFF